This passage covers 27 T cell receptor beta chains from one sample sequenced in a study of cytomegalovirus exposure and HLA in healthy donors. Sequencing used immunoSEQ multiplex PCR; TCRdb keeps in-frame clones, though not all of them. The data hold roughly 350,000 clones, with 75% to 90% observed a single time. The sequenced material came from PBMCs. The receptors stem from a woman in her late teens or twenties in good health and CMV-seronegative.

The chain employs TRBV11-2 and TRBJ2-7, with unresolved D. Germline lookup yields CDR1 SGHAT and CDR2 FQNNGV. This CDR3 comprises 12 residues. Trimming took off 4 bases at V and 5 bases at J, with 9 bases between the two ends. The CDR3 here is CASSSPRNEQYF. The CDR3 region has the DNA TGTGCCAGCAGCTCCCCCAGGAACGAGCAGTACTTC. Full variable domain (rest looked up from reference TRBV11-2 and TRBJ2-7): EAGVAQSPRYKIIEKRQSVAFWCNPISGHATLYWYQQILGQGPKLLIQFQNNGVVDDSQLPKDRFSAERLKGVDSTLKIQPAKLEDSAVYLCASSSPRNEQYFGPGTRLTVT.

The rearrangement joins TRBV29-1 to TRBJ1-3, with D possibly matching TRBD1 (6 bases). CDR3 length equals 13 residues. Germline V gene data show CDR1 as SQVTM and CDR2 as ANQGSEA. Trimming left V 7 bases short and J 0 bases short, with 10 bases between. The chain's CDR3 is CSAQGYSGNTIYF. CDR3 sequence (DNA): TGCAGCGCACAGGGATACTCTGGAAACACCATATATTTT.

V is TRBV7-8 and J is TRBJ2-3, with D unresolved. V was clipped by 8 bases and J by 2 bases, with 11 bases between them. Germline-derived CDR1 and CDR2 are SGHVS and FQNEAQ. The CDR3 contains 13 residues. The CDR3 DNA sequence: TGTGCCAGCCTCCCTCGGTTCACAGATACGCAGTATTTT. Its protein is CASLPRFTDTQYF. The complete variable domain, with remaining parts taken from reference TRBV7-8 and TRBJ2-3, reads GAGVSQSPRYKVAKRGQDVALRCDPISGHVSLFWYQQALGQGPEFLTYFQNEAQLDKSGLPSDRFFAERPEGSVSTLKIQRTQQEDSAVYLCASLPRFTDTQYFGPGTRLTVL.

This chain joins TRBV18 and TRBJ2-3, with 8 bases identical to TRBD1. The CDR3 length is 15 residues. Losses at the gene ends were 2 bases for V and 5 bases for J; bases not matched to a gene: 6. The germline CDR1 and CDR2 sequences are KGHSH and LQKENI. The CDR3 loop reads CASSPRDGTGDTQYF. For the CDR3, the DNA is TGTGCCAGCTCACCAAGAGACGGGACAGGAGATACGCAGTATTTT.

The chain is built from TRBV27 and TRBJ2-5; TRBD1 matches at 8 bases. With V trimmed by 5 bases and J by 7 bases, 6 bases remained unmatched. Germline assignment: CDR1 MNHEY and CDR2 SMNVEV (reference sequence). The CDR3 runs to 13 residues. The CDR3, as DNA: TGTGCCAGCAGTCCCAGGGGGCGGGCGACCCAGTACTTC. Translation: CASSPRGRATQYF.

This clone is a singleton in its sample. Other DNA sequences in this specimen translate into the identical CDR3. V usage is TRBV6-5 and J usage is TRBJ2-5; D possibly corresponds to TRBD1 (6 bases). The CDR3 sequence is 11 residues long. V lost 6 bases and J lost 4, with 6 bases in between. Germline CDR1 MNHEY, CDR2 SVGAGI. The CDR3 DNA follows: TGTGCCAGCAGACAGGGAGAGACCCAGTACTTC. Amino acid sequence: CASRQGETQYF.

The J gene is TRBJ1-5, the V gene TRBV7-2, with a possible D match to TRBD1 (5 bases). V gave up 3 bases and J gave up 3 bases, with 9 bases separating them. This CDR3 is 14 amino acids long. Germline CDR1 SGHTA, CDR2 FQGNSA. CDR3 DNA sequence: TGTGCCAGCAGCTTCCAGGACACCAATCAGCCCCAGCATTTT. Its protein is CASSFQDTNQPQHF.

The CDR3 is CASSYEQGTYEQYF. CDR3 sequence (DNA): TGTGCCAGCAGTTACGAACAGGGCACCTACGAGCAGTACTTC. V is TRBV6-5 and J is TRBJ2-7; perhaps TRBD1 as D (6 bases). V shed 2 bases and J shed 2 bases, with 10 bases lying between them. There are 14 residues in the CDR3. Looked up from germline, CDR1 is MNHEY and CDR2 is SVGAGI.

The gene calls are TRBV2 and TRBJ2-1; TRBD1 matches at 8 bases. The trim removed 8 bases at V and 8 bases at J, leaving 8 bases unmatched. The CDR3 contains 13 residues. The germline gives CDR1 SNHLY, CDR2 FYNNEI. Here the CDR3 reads CASWGQVRDEQFF. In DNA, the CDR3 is TGTGCCAGCTGGGGACAGGTAAGGGATGAGCAGTTCTTC.

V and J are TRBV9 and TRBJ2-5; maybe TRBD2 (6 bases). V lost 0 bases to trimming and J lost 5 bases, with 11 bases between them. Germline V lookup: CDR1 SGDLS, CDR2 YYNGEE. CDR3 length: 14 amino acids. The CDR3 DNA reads TGTGCCAGCAGCGTAGACGGGGGAGTGGAGACCCAGTACTTC. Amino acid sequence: CASSVDGGVETQYF.

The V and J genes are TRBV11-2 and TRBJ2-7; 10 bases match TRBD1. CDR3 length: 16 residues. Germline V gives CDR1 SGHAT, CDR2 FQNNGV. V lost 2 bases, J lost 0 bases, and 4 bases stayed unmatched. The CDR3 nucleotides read TGTGCCAGCAGCTTAACCCGGACAGGGGGCTCCTACGAGCAGTACTTC. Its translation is CASSLTRTGGSYEQYF.

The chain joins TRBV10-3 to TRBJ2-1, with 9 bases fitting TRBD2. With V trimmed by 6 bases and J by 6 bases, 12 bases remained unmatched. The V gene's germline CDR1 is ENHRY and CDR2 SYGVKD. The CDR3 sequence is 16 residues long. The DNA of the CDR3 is TGTGCCATCAGCATAATAGCGGGAGAGATCCCCAATGAGCAGTTCTTC. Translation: CAISIIAGEIPNEQFF.

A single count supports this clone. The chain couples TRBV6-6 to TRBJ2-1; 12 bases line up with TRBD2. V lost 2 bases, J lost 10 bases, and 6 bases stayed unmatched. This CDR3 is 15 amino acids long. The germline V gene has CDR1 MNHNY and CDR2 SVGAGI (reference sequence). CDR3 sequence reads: CASSYRLAGVGEQFF. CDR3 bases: TGTGCCAGCAGTTACCGACTAGCGGGAGTGGGAGAGCAGTTCTTC.

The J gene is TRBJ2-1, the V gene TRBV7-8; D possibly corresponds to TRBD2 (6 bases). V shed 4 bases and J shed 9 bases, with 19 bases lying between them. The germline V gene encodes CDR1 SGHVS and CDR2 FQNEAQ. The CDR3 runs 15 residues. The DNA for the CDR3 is TGTGCCAGCAGCTCCTTTTGGGGAGAGGAGGGTGAGCAGTTCTTC. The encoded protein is CASSSFWGEEGEQFF.

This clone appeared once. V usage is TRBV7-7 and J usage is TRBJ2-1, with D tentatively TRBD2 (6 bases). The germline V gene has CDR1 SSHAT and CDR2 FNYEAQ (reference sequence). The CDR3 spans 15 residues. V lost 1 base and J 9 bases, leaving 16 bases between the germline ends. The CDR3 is CASSLDGGAVGEQFF. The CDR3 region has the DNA TGTGCCAGCAGCTTAGATGGAGGGGCGGTGGGTGAGCAGTTCTTC.

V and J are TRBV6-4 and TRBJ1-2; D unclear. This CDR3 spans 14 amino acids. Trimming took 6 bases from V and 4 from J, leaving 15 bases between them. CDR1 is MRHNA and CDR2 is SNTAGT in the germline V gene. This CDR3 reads CASRENSLSYGYTF. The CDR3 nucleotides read TGTGCCAGCAGGGAAAATAGCCTATCCTATGGCTACACCTTC.

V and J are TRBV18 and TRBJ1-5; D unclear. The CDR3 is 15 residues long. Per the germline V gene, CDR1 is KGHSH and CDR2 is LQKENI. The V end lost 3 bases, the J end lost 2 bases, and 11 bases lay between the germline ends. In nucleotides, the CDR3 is TGTGCCAGCTCACCGCAAGAGGTTGGCAATCAGCCCCAGCATTTT. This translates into CASSPQEVGNQPQHF.

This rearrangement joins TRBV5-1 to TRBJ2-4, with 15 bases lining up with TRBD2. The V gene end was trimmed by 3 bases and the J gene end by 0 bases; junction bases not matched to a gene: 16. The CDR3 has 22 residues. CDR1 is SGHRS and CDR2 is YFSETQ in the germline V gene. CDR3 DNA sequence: TGCGCCAGCAGCTCCGGACTAGCGGGAGGGTTATTGCACGTCCTAGCCAAAAACATTCAGTACTTC. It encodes CASSSGLAGGLLHVLAKNIQYF.

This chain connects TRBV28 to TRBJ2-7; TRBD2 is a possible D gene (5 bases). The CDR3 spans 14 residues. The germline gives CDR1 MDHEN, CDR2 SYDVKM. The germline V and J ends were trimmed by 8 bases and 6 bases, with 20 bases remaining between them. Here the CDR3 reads CASQNVGFEGEQYF. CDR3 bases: TGTGCCAGCCAAAATGTGGGTTTCGAGGGCGAGCAGTACTTC.

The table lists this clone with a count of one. The DNA of the CDR3 is TGTGCCTGGAACCGACTTGGGGAAGCTTTCTTT. Its protein product is CAWNRLGEAFF. This chain connects TRBV30 to TRBJ1-1, with D hard to call. Deletions cut 4 bases from V and 8 bases from J, with 11 bases between. Germline CDR1 reads GTSNPN; CDR2 reads SVGIG (reference sequence). The CDR3 loop spans 11 amino acids.

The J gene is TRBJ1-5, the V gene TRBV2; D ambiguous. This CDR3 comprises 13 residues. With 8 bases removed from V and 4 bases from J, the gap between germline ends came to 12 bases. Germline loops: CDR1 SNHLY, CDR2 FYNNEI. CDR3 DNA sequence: TGTGCCAGCGCTCGGGGATTTAATCAGCCCCAGCATTTT. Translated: CASARGFNQPQHF. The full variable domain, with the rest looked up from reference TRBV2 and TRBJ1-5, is EPEVTQTPSHQVTQMGQEVILRCVPISNHLYFYWYRQILGQKVEFLVSFYNNEISEKSEIFDDQFSVERPDGSNFTLKIRSTKLEDSAMYFCASARGFNQPQHFGDGTRLSIL.

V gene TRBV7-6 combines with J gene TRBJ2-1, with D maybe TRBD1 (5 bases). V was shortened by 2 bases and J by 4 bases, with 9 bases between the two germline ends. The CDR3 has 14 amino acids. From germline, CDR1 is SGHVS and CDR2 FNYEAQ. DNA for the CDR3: TGTGCCAGCAGCTTAATTTCAGGGTACAATGAGCAGTTCTTC. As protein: CASSLISGYNEQFF.

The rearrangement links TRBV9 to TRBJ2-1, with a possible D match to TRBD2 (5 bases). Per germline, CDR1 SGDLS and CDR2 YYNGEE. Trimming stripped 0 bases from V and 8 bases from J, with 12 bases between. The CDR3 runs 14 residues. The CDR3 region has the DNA TGTGCCAGCAGCGTAGTTGAGGGAGTCGATGAGCAGTTCTTC. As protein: CASSVVEGVDEQFF.

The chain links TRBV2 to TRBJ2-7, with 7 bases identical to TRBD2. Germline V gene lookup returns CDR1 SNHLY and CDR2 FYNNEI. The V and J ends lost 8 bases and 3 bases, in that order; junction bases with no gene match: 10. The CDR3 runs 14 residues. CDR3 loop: CASGLGGEIYEQYF. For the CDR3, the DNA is TGTGCCAGCGGGCTTGGGGGGGAGATCTACGAGCAGTACTTC.

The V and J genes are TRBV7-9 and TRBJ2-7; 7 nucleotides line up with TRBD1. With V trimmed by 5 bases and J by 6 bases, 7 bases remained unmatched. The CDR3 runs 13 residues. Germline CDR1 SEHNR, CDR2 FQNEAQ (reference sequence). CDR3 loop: CASSPVTGVEQYF. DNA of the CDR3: TGTGCCAGCAGCCCTGTTACAGGGGTCGAGCAGTACTTC.

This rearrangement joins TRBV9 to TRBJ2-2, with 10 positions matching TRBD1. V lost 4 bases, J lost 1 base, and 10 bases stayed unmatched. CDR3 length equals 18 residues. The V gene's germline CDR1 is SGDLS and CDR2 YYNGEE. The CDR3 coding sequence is TGTGCCAGCAGCATCGCCGGGACAGGGGCCTTGAACACCGGGGAGCTGTTTTTT. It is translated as CASSIAGTGALNTGELFF.

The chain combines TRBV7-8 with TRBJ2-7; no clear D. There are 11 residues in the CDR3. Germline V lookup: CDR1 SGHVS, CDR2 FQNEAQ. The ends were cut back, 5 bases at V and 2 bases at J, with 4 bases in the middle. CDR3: CASSPTYEQYF. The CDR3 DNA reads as TGTGCCAGCAGCCCAACCTACGAGCAGTACTTC.